The 30 T cell receptor beta chains below all came from one sample that was sequenced in a study of circulating and synovial CD4+ cells in juvenile arthritis. The assay was immunoSEQ multiplex PCR, and TCRdb's table has in-frame clones only and misses some. The sample has around 35,000 clones; 95% to 96% are singletons. The sample taken for sequencing was CD4+ T cells from blood. These receptors originate from a human donor with juvenile idiopathic arthritis.

The chain couples TRBV5-1 to TRBJ1-2; D is unclear. Trimming cost V 4 bases and J 8 bases, with 18 bases left between them. Germline CDR1 SGHRS, CDR2 YFSETQ. This CDR3 is 14 amino acids long. CDR3 loop: CASSPPRSAGGYTF. CDR3 bases: TGCGCCAGCAGCCCGCCTAGGAGCGCTGGAGGCTACACCTTC. Complete variable domain (other parts from reference TRBV5-1 and TRBJ1-2): KAGVTQTPRYLIKTRGQQVTLSCSPISGHRSVSWYQQTPGQGLQFLFEYFSETQRNKGNFPGRFSGRQFSNSRSEMNVSTLELGDSALYLCASSPPRSAGGYTFGSGTRLTVV.

J is TRBJ2-1 and V is TRBV19; 10 bases fit TRBD1. The CDR3 loop spans 16 amino acids. The J segment lost 8 bases and the V segment lost 3 bases, leaving 10 bases of the junction unmatched. Germline V lookup: CDR1 LNHDA, CDR2 SQIVND (reference sequence). CDR3 in amino acids: CASSILTGQGRDEQFF. The DNA for the CDR3 is TGTGCCAGTAGTATCCTTACGGGACAGGGGCGGGATGAGCAGTTCTTC. The full variable domain, in which reference TRBV19 and TRBJ2-1 provide the parts outside the CDR3, is DGGITQSPKYLFRKEGQNVTLSCEQNLNHDAMYWYRQDPGQGLRLIYYSQIVNDFQKGDIAEGYSVSREKKESFPLTVTSAQKNPTAFYLCASSILTGQGRDEQFFGPGTRLTVL.

The genes are TRBV7-8 and TRBJ2-1, with D maybe TRBD2 (5 bases). The CDR3 loop spans 14 amino acids. Germline CDR1 is SGHVS and CDR2 is FQNEAQ. Trimming took 4 bases from V and 10 from J, leaving 17 bases between them. The CDR3 DNA reads as TGTGCCAGCAGCTCCCCCTCCTTAGGAGGAGAGCAGTTCTTC. Its translation: CASSSPSLGGEQFF.

The chain couples TRBV2 to TRBJ2-3, with 16 bases identical to TRBD2. V shed 6 bases and J 5 bases; nucleotides not matched to a gene: 5. The CDR3 runs 16 residues. CDR1 is SNHLY and CDR2 is FYNNEI in the germline V gene. Written as DNA, the CDR3 is TGTGCCAGCAGGAGGGGGACTAGCGGGAGGGTAGATACGCAGTATTTT. It codes for CASRRGTSGRVDTQYF. Full variable domain (rest looked up from reference TRBV2 and TRBJ2-3): EPEVTQTPSHQVTQMGQEVILRCVPISNHLYFYWYRQILGQKVEFLVSFYNNEISEKSEIFDDQFSVERPDGSNFTLKIRSTKLEDSAMYFCASRRGTSGRVDTQYFGPGTRLTVL.

The chain couples TRBV9 to TRBJ1-1, with TRBD1 matching 10 bases. This CDR3 is 15 amino acids long. Germline values: CDR1 SGDLS, CDR2 YYNGEE. Unmatched junction bases numbered 10, after V lost 3 bases and J lost 8 bases. CDR3 in amino acids: CASSARDRGKPEAFF. The CDR3 DNA is TGTGCCAGCAGCGCCCGGGACAGGGGAAAACCAGAAGCTTTCTTT.

This clone was detected only once. This chain connects TRBV5-1 to TRBJ2-5, with 9 bases matching TRBD2. This CDR3 contains 15 residues. Germline-derived CDR1 and CDR2 are SGHRS and YFSETQ. V lost 1 base, J lost 2 bases, and 3 bases stayed unmatched. Here the CDR3 DNA reads TGCGCCAGCAGCTTGCGGCTAGCGGGGCAAGAGACCCAGTACTTC. Protein sequence: CASSLRLAGQETQYF.

This clone has a single count. The chain links TRBV19 to TRBJ1-5, with 7 positions matching TRBD1. The V and J ends lost 9 bases and 0 bases, in that order; junction bases with no gene match: 5. This CDR3 is built from 14 residues. Germline values: CDR1 LNHDA, CDR2 SQIVND (reference sequence). The CDR3 protein is CASNRGPSNQPQHF. CDR3 coding DNA: TGTGCCAGCAACAGGGGCCCTAGCAATCAGCCCCAGCATTTT. Drawing the rest from reference TRBV19 and TRBJ1-5, the complete variable domain is DGGITQSPKYLFRKEGQNVTLSCEQNLNHDAMYWYRQDPGQGLRLIYYSQIVNDFQKGDIAEGYSVSREKKESFPLTVTSAQKNPTAFYLCASNRGPSNQPQHFGDGTRLSIL.

The V gene is TRBV6-5, the J gene TRBJ2-5; a weak D match, TRBD2 (5 bases). The CDR3 is 12 residues long. Trimming took off 7 bases at V and 5 bases at J, with 11 bases between the two ends. Germline loops: CDR1 MNHEY, CDR2 SVGAGI. This chain's CDR3 is CASTSSRETQYF. The CDR3 nucleotides read TGTGCCAGCACTAGCTCGAGGGAGACCCAGTACTTC.

The chain has TRBV28 and TRBJ1-4; TRBD1 might be the D (6 bases). The CDR3 runs to 21 residues. Germline-derived CDR1 and CDR2 are MDHEN and SYDVKM. Deletions cut 5 bases from V and 2 bases from J, with 30 bases between. The DNA of the CDR3 is TGTGCCAGCAGTCTCCCACAGGGAGGGGAGTTTGGTCGTCATACTAATGAAAAACTGTTTTTT. It codes for CASSLPQGGEFGRHTNEKLFF.

The chain recombines TRBV18 with TRBJ2-2; D is unresolved. Trimming removed 3 bases from V and 0 bases from J, with 5 bases in between. CDR1 KGHSH and CDR2 LQKENI come from the germline V gene. The CDR3 has 14 amino acids. The CDR3, as DNA: TGTGCCAGCTCACCCAGGACGAACACCGGGGAGCTGTTTTTT. Protein sequence: CASSPRTNTGELFF.

The chain uses TRBV7-9 and TRBJ2-1, with TRBD2 matching 7 bases. CDR1 is SEHNR, CDR2 FQNEAQ, per germline (reference sequence). CDR3 length equals 14 residues. V lost 5 bases to trimming and J lost 4 bases; unmatched junction nucleotides: 5. The CDR3 DNA reads TGTGCCAGCAGCCCCGGGACTACTTACAATGAGCAGTTCTTC. This sequence encodes CASSPGTTYNEQFF.

The chain recombines TRBV12-5 with TRBJ1-2, with TRBD1 as a possible D gene (6 bases). The CDR3 is 13 amino acids. Germline assignment: CDR1 LGHNT and CDR2 FRNRAP. V gave up 4 bases and J gave up 1 base, with 7 bases separating them. DNA for the CDR3: TGTGCTAGTGGTTGGGACAATAACTATGGCTACACCTTC. Translated: CASGWDNNYGYTF.

The CDR3 protein is CASSGYSSYGYTF. In nucleotides, the CDR3 is TGTGCCAGCAGTGGGTACTCATCCTATGGCTACACCTTC. V is TRBV6-1 and J is TRBJ1-2; D not certain. Germline values: CDR1 MNHNS, CDR2 SASEGT. CDR3 length: 13 amino acids. Trimming cost V 4 bases and J 4 bases, with 10 bases left between them.

The rearrangement joins TRBV30 to TRBJ2-5, with D tentatively TRBD1 (6 bases). Germline CDR1 GTSNPN, CDR2 SVGIG (reference sequence). Trimming shortened V by 2 bases and J by 3 bases, and 10 bases separated the two germline ends. CDR3 length equals 13 residues. The CDR3 sequence is CAWSLAGEETQYF. The DNA of the CDR3 is TGTGCCTGGAGTCTGGCAGGGGAAGAGACCCAGTACTTC.

The chain uses TRBV5-1 and TRBJ1-1; the D gene is possibly TRBD1 (6 bases). In germline, CDR1 is SGHRS, CDR2 YFSETQ. The CDR3 runs 14 residues. V was trimmed by 2 bases and J by 3 bases, leaving 11 bases between them. Written as DNA, the CDR3 is TGCGCCAGCAGCTTCACAGGGCAGGACACTGAAGCTTTCTTT. This encodes CASSFTGQDTEAFF.

The V call is TRBV30, the J call TRBJ1-1; D is undetermined. With 0 bases removed from V and 10 bases from J, the gap between germline ends came to 12 bases. This CDR3 is 12 amino acids long. CDR1 and CDR2 from the germline V gene are GTSNPN and SVGIG (reference sequence). For the CDR3, the DNA is TGTGCCTGGAGTGTCCAAGTAAGAGGAGCTTTCTTT. Amino acid sequence: CAWSVQVRGAFF.

The rearrangement joins TRBV2 to TRBJ2-3; no definite D call. The CDR3 is 12 amino acids. V was trimmed by 4 bases and J by 7 bases, leaving 9 bases between them. Germline CDR1 is SNHLY and CDR2 is FYNNEI. The chain's CDR3 is CASSATPNTQYF. CDR3 DNA: TGTGCCAGCAGTGCAACTCCCAATACGCAGTATTTT.

The chain combines TRBV5-4 with TRBJ2-3, with 8 bases lining up with TRBD2. This CDR3 has 16 residues. Germline assignment: CDR1 SGHNT and CDR2 YYREEE (reference sequence). Trimming removed 2 bases from V and 4 bases from J; junction bases left unmatched: 9. The CDR3: CASSLRRGAGSDTQYF. As DNA, the CDR3 is TGTGCCAGCAGCTTAAGGCGGGGGGCAGGATCAGATACGCAGTATTTT.

The V and J genes are TRBV13 and TRBJ2-6; 9 positions agree with TRBD1. From germline, CDR1 is PRHDT and CDR2 FYEKMQ (reference sequence). This CDR3 region has 17 residues. The V segment lost 3 bases and the J segment 4 bases; nucleotides outside the gene matches: 7. In nucleotides, the CDR3 is TGTGCCAGCAGCTTCACAACAGGGGGCGCCGGGGCCAACGTCCTGACTTTC. Its protein product is CASSFTTGGAGANVLTF.

The chain combines TRBV6-5 with TRBJ2-3; unclear D gene. V was trimmed by 6 bases and J by 6 bases, leaving 7 bases between them. Germline CDR1 is MNHEY and CDR2 is SVGAGI. The CDR3 totals 11 residues. CDR3 in amino acids: CASSSADTQYF. The CDR3 coding sequence is TGTGCCAGCAGCTCCGCGGATACGCAGTATTTT.

V and J are TRBV5-4 and TRBJ2-1; TRBD2 agrees at 12 bases. The CDR3 spans 15 residues. CDR1 and CDR2 (germline): SGHNT, YYREEE (reference sequence). After removal of 4 bases from V and 7 bases from J, the junction contained 6 bases not matched to a gene. The CDR3, as DNA: TGTGCCAGCAGCCCCGGACTAGCGGGAAAAAATGAGCAGTTCTTC. It specifies CASSPGLAGKNEQFF.

Only one count was recorded for this clone. This chain joins TRBV18 and TRBJ1-2; D is unclear. CDR1 is KGHSH and CDR2 is LQKENI in the germline V gene. V dropped 2 bases and J dropped 7 bases, with 5 bases sitting between them. The CDR3 is 11 residues long. The CDR3 region has the DNA TGTGCCAGCTCACCAGACTCTGGCTACACCTTC. Translating gives CASSPDSGYTF.

The chain employs TRBV19 and TRBJ1-1, with D unclear. This CDR3 region has 18 residues. Germline loops: CDR1 LNHDA, CDR2 SQIVND (reference sequence). The V end was cut by 8 bases, the J end by 5 bases, with 30 bases between. CDR3 DNA sequence: TGTGCCAGTGATTTTCTAAGCGGGCTACAGATACACCGTACTGAAGCTTTCTTT. This codes for CASDFLSGLQIHRTEAFF.

The chain combines TRBV5-1 with TRBJ2-1; D perhaps matches TRBD2 (6 bases). Germline V lookup: CDR1 SGHRS, CDR2 YFSETQ. Trimming took off 0 bases at V and 8 bases at J, with 15 bases between the two ends. There are 15 residues in the CDR3. CDR3 in DNA: TGCGCCAGCAGCTTGGGGAAGGGACGGAGGGATGAGCAGTTCTTC. Translating it yields CASSLGKGRRDEQFF.

The V and J genes are TRBV5-1 and TRBJ2-2; TRBD1 matches 9 bases. Losses at the gene ends were 1 base for V and 5 bases for J; bases not matched to a gene: 3. Germline V gene lookup returns CDR1 SGHRS and CDR2 YFSETQ. The length of the CDR3 is 15 residues. The CDR3 DNA is TGCGCCAGCAGCTTGCGGACAGGGGAAACCGGGGAGCTGTTTTTT. Its translation: CASSLRTGETGELFF. The variable domain in full, with the rest retrieved from reference TRBV5-1 and TRBJ2-2, is KAGVTQTPRYLIKTRGQQVTLSCSPISGHRSVSWYQQTPGQGLQFLFEYFSETQRNKGNFPGRFSGRQFSNSRSEMNVSTLELGDSALYLCASSLRTGETGELFFGEGSRLTVL.

The rearrangement joins TRBV5-1 to TRBJ1-2, with 8 bases identical to TRBD1. V lost 0 bases and J lost 2; bases outside the gene matches: 3. Germline CDR1 is SGHRS and CDR2 is YFSETQ. This CDR3 region has 15 residues. This CDR3 reads CASSLGRQGNYGYTF. CDR3 in DNA: TGCGCCAGCAGCTTGGGTAGACAGGGGAACTATGGCTACACCTTC.

The table lists this clone with a count of one. The chain uses TRBV5-4 and TRBJ2-5, with 10 bases identical to TRBD1. Germline CDR1 SGHNT, CDR2 YYREEE (reference sequence). This CDR3 region has 15 residues. V gave up 3 bases and J gave up 5 bases; unmatched junction bases: 7. CDR3 loop: CASSYPGQGTETQYF. CDR3 nucleotide sequence: TGTGCCAGCAGCTATCCGGGACAGGGGACGGAGACCCAGTACTTC.

The V gene is TRBV9, the J gene TRBJ1-6; the D is unclear. Trimming cost V 0 bases and J 10 bases, with 11 bases left between them. Per the germline V gene, CDR1 is SGDLS and CDR2 is YYNGEE. The CDR3 covers 14 residues. The CDR3 coding sequence is TGTGCCAGCAGCGTAGAAGCCATGGAGTCACCCCTCCACTTT. Protein sequence: CASSVEAMESPLHF.

The CDR3 spells CASSSTGPPWTSGGPTDTQYF. The DNA of the CDR3 is TGTGCCAGCAGTTCCACAGGGCCACCCTGGACTAGCGGGGGGCCCACAGATACGCAGTATTTT. The rearrangement uses TRBV2 and TRBJ2-3, with 14 bases lining up with TRBD2. From germline, CDR1 is SNHLY and CDR2 FYNNEI. The V gene end was trimmed by 5 bases and the J gene end by 2 bases; junction bases not matched to a gene: 18. The CDR3 has 21 residues. Using reference TRBV2 and TRBJ2-3 for the parts outside the CDR3, the full variable domain is EPEVTQTPSHQVTQMGQEVILRCVPISNHLYFYWYRQILGQKVEFLVSFYNNEISEKSEIFDDQFSVERPDGSNFTLKIRSTKLEDSAMYFCASSSTGPPWTSGGPTDTQYFGPGTRLTVL.

The chain links TRBV11-3 to TRBJ1-1, with D perhaps matching TRBD1 (6 bases). There are 14 residues in the CDR3. V was cut by 5 bases and J by 0 bases, with 10 bases left in between. Germline-derived CDR1 and CDR2 are SGHNT and YENEEA. CDR3 in DNA: TGTGCCAGCAGCCCACAGGGAATGAACACTGAAGCTTTCTTT. This encodes CASSPQGMNTEAFF.